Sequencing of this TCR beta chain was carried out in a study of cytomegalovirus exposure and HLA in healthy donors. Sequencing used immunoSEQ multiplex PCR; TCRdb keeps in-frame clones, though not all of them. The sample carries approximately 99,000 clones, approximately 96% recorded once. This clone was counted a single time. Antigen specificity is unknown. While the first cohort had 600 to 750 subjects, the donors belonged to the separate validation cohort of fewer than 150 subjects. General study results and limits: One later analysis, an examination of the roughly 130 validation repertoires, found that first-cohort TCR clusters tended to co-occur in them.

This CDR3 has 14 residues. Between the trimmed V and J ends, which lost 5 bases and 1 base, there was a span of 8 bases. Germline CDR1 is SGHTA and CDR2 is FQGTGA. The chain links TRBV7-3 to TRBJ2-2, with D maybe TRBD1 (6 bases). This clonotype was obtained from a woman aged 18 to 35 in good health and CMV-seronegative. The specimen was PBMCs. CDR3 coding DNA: TGTGCCAGCAGCCAACAGGGGAACACCGGGGAGCTGTTTTTT. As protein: CASSQQGNTGELFF.